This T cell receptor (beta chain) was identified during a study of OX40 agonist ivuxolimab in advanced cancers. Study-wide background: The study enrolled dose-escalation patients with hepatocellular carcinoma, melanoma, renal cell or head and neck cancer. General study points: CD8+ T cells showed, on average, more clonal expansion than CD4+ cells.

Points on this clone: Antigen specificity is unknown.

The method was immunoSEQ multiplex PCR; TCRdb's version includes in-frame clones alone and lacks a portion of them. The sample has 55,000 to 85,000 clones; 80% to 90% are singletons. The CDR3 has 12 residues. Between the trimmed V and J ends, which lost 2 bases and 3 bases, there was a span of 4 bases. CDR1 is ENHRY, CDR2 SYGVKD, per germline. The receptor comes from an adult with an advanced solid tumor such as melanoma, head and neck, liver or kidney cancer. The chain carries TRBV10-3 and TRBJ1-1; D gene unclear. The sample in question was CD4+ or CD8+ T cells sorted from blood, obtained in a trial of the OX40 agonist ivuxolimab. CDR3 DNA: TGTGCCATCAGTGAGCCCGACACTGAAGCTTTCTTT. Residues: CAISEPDTEAFF.